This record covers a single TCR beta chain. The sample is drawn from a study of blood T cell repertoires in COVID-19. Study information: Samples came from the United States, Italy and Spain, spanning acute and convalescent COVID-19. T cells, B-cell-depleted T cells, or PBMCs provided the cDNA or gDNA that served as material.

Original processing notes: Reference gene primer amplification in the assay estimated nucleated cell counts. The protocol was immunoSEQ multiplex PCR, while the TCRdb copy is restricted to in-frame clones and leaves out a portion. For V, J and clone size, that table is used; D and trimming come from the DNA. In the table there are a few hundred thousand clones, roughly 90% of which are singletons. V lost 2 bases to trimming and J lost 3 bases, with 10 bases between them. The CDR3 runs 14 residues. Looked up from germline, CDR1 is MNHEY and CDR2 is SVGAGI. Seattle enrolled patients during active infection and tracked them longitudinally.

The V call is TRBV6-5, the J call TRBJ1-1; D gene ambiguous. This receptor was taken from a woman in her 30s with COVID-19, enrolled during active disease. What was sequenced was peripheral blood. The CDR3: CASSYVVGDTEAFF. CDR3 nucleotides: TGTGCCAGCAGTTACGTGGTCGGTGACACTGAAGCTTTCTTT.